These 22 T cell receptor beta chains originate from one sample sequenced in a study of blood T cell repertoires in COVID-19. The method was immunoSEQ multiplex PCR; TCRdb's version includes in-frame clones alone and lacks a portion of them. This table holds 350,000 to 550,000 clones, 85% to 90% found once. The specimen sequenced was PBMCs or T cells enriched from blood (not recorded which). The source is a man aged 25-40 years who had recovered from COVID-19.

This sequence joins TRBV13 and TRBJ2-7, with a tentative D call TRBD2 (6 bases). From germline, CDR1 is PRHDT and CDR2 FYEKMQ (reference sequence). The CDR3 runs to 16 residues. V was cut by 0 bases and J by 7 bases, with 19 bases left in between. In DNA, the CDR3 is TGTGCCAGCAGCTTAGGGACGGACTTACCCCGGGGGGAGCAGTACTTC. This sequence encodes CASSLGTDLPRGEQYF. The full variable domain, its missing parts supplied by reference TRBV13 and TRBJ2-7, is AAGVIQSPRHLIKEKRETATLKCYPIPRHDTVYWYQQGPGQDPQFLISFYEKMQSDKGSIPDRFSAQQFSDYHSELNMSSLELGDSALYFCASSLGTDLPRGEQYFGPGTRLTVT.

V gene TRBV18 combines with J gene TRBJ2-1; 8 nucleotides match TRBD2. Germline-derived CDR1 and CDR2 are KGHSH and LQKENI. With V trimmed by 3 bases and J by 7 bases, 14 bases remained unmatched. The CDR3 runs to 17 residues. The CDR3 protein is CASSPRKGTSEMNEQFF. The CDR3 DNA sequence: TGTGCCAGCTCACCGCGTAAGGGGACTAGTGAAATGAATGAGCAGTTCTTC.

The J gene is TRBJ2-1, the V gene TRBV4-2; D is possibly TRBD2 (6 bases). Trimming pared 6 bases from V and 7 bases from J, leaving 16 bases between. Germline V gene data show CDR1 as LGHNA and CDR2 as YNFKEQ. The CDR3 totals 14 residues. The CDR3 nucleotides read TGTGCCAGCAGTACCAGACTAGGAGGGAATGAGCAGTTCTTC. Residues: CASSTRLGGNEQFF.

CDR3: CASSPRTGDNTQYF. The CDR3 DNA sequence: TGTGCCAGCTCACCGAGGACGGGAGACAATACGCAGTATTTT. The V gene is TRBV18, the J gene TRBJ2-3; maybe TRBD2 (6 bases). The germline gives CDR1 KGHSH, CDR2 LQKENI. The V and J ends lost 3 bases and 7 bases respectively, with 14 bases between them. This CDR3 spans 14 amino acids.

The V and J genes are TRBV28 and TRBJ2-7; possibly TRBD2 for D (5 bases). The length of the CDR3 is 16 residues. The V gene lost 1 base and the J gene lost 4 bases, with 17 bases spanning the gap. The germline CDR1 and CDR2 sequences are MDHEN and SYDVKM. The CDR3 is CASSLFHSRDFYEQYF. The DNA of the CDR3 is TGTGCCAGCAGTTTATTCCATAGTCGGGATTTTTACGAGCAGTACTTC.

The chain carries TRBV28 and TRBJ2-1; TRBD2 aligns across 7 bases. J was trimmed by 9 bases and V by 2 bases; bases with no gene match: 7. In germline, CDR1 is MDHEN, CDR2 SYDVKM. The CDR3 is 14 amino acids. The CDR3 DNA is TGTGCCAGCAGTTTAACGGCGGGAGTCATTGAGCAGTTCTTC. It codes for CASSLTAGVIEQFF.

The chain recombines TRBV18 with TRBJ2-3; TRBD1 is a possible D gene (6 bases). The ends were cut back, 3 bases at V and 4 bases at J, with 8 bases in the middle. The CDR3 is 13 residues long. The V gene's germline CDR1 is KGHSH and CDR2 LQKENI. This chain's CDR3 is CASSPPGADTQYF. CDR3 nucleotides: TGTGCCAGCTCACCCCCAGGGGCAGATACGCAGTATTTT.

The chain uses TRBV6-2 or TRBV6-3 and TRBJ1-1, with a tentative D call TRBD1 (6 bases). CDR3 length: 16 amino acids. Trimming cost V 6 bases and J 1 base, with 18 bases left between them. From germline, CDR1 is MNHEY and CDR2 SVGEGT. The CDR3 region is CASSNVPGHTNTEAFF. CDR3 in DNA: TGTGCCAGCAGCAATGTACCGGGACACACGAACACTGAAGCTTTCTTT.

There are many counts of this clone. The DNA for the CDR3 is TGTGCCAGCAGCCAGGGTGGCCTAGCGGGATTAACCGGGGAGCTGTTTTTT. Its translation is CASSQGGLAGLTGELFF. This chain uses TRBV4-2 with TRBJ2-2, with 9 positions matching TRBD2. Trimming cost V 3 bases and J 5 bases; bases outside gene matches: 10. The CDR3 spans 17 residues. CDR1 is LGHNA and CDR2 is YNFKEQ in the germline V gene.

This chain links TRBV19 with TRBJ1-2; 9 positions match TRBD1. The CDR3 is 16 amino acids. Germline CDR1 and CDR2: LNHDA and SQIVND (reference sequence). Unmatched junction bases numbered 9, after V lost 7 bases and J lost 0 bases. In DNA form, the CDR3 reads TGTGCCAGTAAGGGACCCGGGACAGGGTCTAACTATGGCTACACCTTC. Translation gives CASKGPGTGSNYGYTF.

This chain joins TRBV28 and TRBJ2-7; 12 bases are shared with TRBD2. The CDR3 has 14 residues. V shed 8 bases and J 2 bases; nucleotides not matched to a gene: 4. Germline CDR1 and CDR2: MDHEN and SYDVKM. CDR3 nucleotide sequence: TGTGCCAGCCTTGGACTAGCGGGACCCTACGAGCAGTACTTC. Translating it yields CASLGLAGPYEQYF.

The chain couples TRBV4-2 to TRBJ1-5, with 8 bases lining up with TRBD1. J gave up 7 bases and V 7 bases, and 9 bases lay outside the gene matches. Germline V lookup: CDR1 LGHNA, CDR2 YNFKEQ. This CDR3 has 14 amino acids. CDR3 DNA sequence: TGTGCCAGCAAATCAGGGGGCGCGAACCAGCCCCAGCATTTT. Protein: CASKSGGANQPQHF.

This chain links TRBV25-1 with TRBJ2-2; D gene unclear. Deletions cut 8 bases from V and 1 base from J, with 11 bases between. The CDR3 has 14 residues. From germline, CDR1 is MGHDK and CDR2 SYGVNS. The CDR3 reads CASQRDLNTGELFF. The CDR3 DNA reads TGTGCCAGCCAGCGTGACTTGAACACCGGGGAGCTGTTTTTT.

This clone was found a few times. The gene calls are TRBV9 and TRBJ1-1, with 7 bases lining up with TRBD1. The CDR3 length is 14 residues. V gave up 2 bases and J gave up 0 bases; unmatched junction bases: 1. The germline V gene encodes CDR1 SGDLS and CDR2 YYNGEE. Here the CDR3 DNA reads TGTGCCAGCAGCGTCACAGGGGTGAACACTGAAGCTTTCTTT. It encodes CASSVTGVNTEAFF.

CDR3 nucleotide sequence: TGTGCTAGTGGTTCAACCTCCGGGACTAGCGGGGGGGGATACAATGAGCAGTTCTTC. It specifies CASGSTSGTSGGGYNEQFF. The chain employs TRBV12-5 and TRBJ2-1; 16 bases fit TRBD2. J gave up 4 bases and V 4 bases, and 10 bases lay outside the gene matches. CDR3 length equals 19 residues. Germline loops: CDR1 LGHNT, CDR2 FRNRAP.

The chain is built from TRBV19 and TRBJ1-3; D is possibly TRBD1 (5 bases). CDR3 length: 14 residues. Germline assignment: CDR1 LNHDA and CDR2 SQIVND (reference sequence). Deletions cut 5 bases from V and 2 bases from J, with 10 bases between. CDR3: CASSVRGTGNTIYF. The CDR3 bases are TGTGCCAGTAGTGTAAGGGGTACTGGAAACACCATATATTTT. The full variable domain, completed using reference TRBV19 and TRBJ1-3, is DGGITQSPKYLFRKEGQNVTLSCEQNLNHDAMYWYRQDPGQGLRLIYYSQIVNDFQKGDIAEGYSVSREKKESFPLTVTSAQKNPTAFYLCASSVRGTGNTIYFGEGSWLTVV.

CDR3 residues: CASSKAHGSEAFF. The CDR3 nucleotides read TGTGCCAGCAGTAAAGCACACGGGAGTGAAGCTTTCTTT. The chain uses TRBV28 and TRBJ1-1; the D is unclear. V was clipped by 5 bases and J by 7 bases, with 14 bases between them. The CDR3 covers 13 residues. Germline V gene lookup returns CDR1 MDHEN and CDR2 SYDVKM. Filled out from reference TRBV28 and TRBJ1-1, the complete variable domain reads DVKVTQSSRYLVKRTGEKVFLECVQDMDHENMFWYRQDPGLGLRLIYFSYDVKMKEKGDIPEGYSVSREKKERFSLILESASTNQTSMYLCASSKAHGSEAFFGQGTRLTVV.

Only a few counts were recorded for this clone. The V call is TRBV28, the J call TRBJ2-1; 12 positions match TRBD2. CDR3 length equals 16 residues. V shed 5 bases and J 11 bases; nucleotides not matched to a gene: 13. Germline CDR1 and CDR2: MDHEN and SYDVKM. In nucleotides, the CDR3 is TGTGCCAGCAGTGGCCGGACTAGCGGGACCTTAGGGAAGCAGTTCTTC. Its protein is CASSGRTSGTLGKQFF.

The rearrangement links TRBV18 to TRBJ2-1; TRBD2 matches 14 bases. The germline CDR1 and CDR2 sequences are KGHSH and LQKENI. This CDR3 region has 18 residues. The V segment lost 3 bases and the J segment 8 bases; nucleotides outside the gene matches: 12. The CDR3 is CASSPRPGLAGESDEQFF. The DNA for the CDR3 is TGTGCCAGCTCACCCCGCCCGGGACTAGCGGGAGAATCTGATGAGCAGTTCTTC.

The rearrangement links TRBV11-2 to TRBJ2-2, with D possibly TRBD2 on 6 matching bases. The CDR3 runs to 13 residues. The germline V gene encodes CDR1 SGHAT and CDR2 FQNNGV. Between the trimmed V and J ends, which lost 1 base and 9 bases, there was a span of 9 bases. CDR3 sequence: CASSLAGGWELFF. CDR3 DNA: TGTGCCAGCAGCTTAGCCGGAGGGTGGGAGCTGTTTTTT.

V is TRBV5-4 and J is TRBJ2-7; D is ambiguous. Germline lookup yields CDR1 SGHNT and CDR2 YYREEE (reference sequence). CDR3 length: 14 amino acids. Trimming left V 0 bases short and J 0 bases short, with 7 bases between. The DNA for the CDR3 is TGTGCCAGCAGCTTGGATCTGGCCTCCTACGAGCAGTACTTC. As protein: CASSLDLASYEQYF.

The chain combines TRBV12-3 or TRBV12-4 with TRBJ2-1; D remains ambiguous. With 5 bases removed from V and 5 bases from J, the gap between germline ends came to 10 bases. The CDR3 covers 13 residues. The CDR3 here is CASSLTTNNEQFF. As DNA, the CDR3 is TGTGCCAGCAGTCTAACTACAAACAATGAGCAGTTCTTC.